The T cell receptor beta chain described here comes from a study of CD8+CD57+ T cells in acquired aplastic anemia. Across the study: Mean yield of DNA from sorted CD4+ and CD8+ cells was approximately 3 ug.

To note about this clonotype: The antigen remains undetermined.

This CDR3 is built from 14 residues. V was pared by 4 bases and J by 4 bases, with 5 bases of the junction left unmatched. Germline V lookup: CDR1 SGHNT, CDR2 YYREEE (reference sequence). CD8+CD57+ cell expansion had been shown by flow cytometry in patients chosen for sequencing. Using genomic DNA as the template, TCR beta VDJ and CDR3 profiling was carried out. TCRdb passed the reads through MiXCR, listing each CDR3 protein once. The data contain 150,000 to 200,000 distinct CDR3 sequences, about 50% of them singletons. Notes on the study in general: CD8+ Simpson's diversity did not differ significantly between patients and controls. Patients and controls turned out to have approximately 29 CD8+ CDR3 sequences in common.

The chain links TRBV5-4 to TRBJ2-3; 8 bases fit TRBD1. The TCR originated in a human donor with aplastic anemia. Specimen: sorted CD4+, CD8+, or CD8+CD57+ T cells (not recorded which) from PBMCs. In DNA, the CDR3 is TGTGCCAGCAGCAAACAGGGGGAGGCAGATACGCAGTATTTT. Translated, it gives CASSKQGEADTQYF.